This T cell receptor (beta chain) was retrieved from a study of identical twins. Germline V gene lookup returns CDR1 DFQATT and CDR2 SNEGSKA (reference sequence). This CDR3 contains 14 residues. V shed 5 bases and J 4 bases; nucleotides not matched to a gene: 8. This clonotype was counted only a few times. One entry per CDR3 protein results from TCRdb running MiXCR on the 5' RACE reads. The sample has 500,000 or so distinct CDR3 sequences, 22% seen once. In addition, the sample was reused for a study of T cells expressing NK-cell markers. This second study says: Of the CD8+ T cell pool in several donors, about 1.0-7.0% was accounted for by dominant NKG2C+ clonotypes. For a few donors, these clonotypes were likewise the leading ones in the CD3+CD56-NKG2C+ fraction.

The chain is built from TRBV20-1 and TRBJ2-5; 9 bases are shared with TRBD2. This sequence originates from a woman aged 18-29 years in good health. Sequencing used CD4+ T cells sorted from blood. The CDR3 nucleotides are TGCAGTGCTTTCCCGGGACTAGCCGGAGAGACCCAGTACTTC. Translated, it gives CSAFPGLAGETQYF.